This entry lists 21 T cell receptor beta chains sequenced from one sample in a study of T cells in Graves' hyperthyroidism and ophthalmopathy. Template material for amplifying TCR beta CDR3 regions consisted of RNA transcripts. During a first-round RT-PCR of the TCR CDR3, the HTBI primer set was used. TCRdb ran MiXCR on the multiplex PCR reads and lists one entry per CDR3 protein. The sample has 750,000 to 900,000 distinct CDR3 sequences; about two fifths are singletons. Sequenced material: blood. All receptors come from a man aged 18-30 years with Graves' hyperthyroidism.

In this sample, this clonotype turned up a few times. The chain combines TRBV12-3 or TRBV12-4 with TRBJ1-2, with a weak D call TRBD1 (6 bases). The CDR3 is made up of 15 amino acids. V gave up 3 bases and J gave up 6 bases, with 17 bases separating them. DNA for the CDR3: TGTGCCAGCAGTTTTGCGGCTCGGGGGCTCAATGGCTACACCTTC. Its protein is CASSFAARGLNGYTF.

The V call is TRBV4-1, the J call TRBJ2-7; D unclear. V was pared by 0 bases and J by 6 bases, with 15 bases between. CDR1 is MGHRA and CDR2 is YSYEKL in the germline V gene. CDR3 length equals 15 residues. Here the CDR3 reads CASSQDRASLVEQYF. CDR3 sequence (DNA): TGCGCCAGCAGCCAAGATCGCGCAAGCCTCGTCGAGCAGTACTTC.

The chain recombines TRBV5-4 with TRBJ1-2, with 9 bases lining up with TRBD1. CDR3 length: 14 amino acids. Germline loops: CDR1 SGHNT, CDR2 YYREEE (reference sequence). The V gene end was trimmed by 1 base and the J gene end by 7 bases; junction bases not matched to a gene: 5. The CDR3 nucleotides are TGTGCCAGCAGCTTGACAGGGGGCGCATCTGGCTACACCTTC. As protein: CASSLTGGASGYTF.

The chain uses TRBV7-2 and TRBJ1-3, with 7 bases lining up with TRBD1. Germline trimming cut 7 bases from V and 0 bases from J; bases unmatched to any gene: 12. There are 17 residues in the CDR3. Germline CDR1 is SGHTA and CDR2 is FQGNSA. In DNA form, the CDR3 reads TGTGCCAGCACCTCACTGACAGGGACGAACTCTGGAAACACCATATATTTT. Amino acid sequence: CASTSLTGTNSGNTIYF.

V usage is TRBV20-1 and J usage is TRBJ2-2; tentative D call: TRBD1 (5 bases). The CDR3 contains 16 residues. Germline CDR1 is DFQATT and CDR2 is SNEGSKA (reference sequence). V lost 0 bases, J lost 5 bases, and 16 bases lay in between. The CDR3 DNA follows: TGCAGTGCTAGAGATCAGGGCATCTACCCTACCGGGGAGCTGTTTTTT. Its translation is CSARDQGIYPTGELFF.

This chain uses TRBV29-1 with TRBJ2-7; D might be TRBD1 (5 bases). Trimming cost V 6 bases and J 4 bases, with 10 bases left between them. From germline, CDR1 is SQVTM and CDR2 ANQGSEA. This CDR3 is 11 amino acids long. The DNA for the CDR3 is TGCAGCGTCAATGACAGATACGAGCAGTACTTC. It translates to CSVNDRYEQYF.

In this sample, this clonotype turned up a few times. This chain's CDR3 is CASSVVINEKLFF. CDR3 DNA: TGCGCCAGCAGTGTAGTGATTAATGAAAAACTGTTTTTT. The chain recombines TRBV4-1 with TRBJ1-4, with D hard to call. Germline V lookup: CDR1 MGHRA, CDR2 YSYEKL. The CDR3 contains 13 residues. Trimming left V 6 bases short and J 4 bases short, with 9 bases between.

This sequence joins TRBV20-1 and TRBJ1-1; TRBD1 aligns across 10 bases. Germline CDR1 and CDR2: DFQATT and SNEGSKA (reference sequence). The CDR3 is made up of 13 amino acids. In DNA, the CDR3 is TGCAGCCCCGAAGACAGGGGGCATACTGAAGCTTTCTTT. Translating it yields CSPEDRGHTEAFF.

This clonotype has only a few counts. V and J are TRBV4-1 and TRBJ2-7, with D hard to call. Deletions cut 3 bases from V and 4 bases from J, with 10 bases between. The CDR3 is 13 residues long. Germline V lookup: CDR1 MGHRA, CDR2 YSYEKL. CDR3 sequence: CASSHDVGYEQYF. CDR3 bases: TGCGCCAGCAGCCATGACGTGGGGTACGAGCAGTACTTC.

This clonotype was picked up many times. V usage is TRBV10-3 and J usage is TRBJ1-2; no reliable D call. Trimming pared 2 bases from V and 3 bases from J, leaving 10 bases between. CDR1 is ENHRY and CDR2 is SYGVKD in the germline V gene. This CDR3 is built from 14 residues. Written as DNA, the CDR3 is TGTGCCATCAGTGAGACCCCGTCATACTATGGCTACACCTTC. Translation gives CAISETPSYYGYTF.

This rearrangement joins TRBV11-2 to TRBJ2-7; TRBD2 might be the D (5 bases). This CDR3 spans 15 amino acids. V was pared by 8 bases and J by 3 bases, with 20 bases between. Germline assignment: CDR1 SGHAT and CDR2 FQNNGV. CDR3 sequence: CASGTWRRWGYEQYF. The CDR3 DNA is TGTGCCAGCGGAACATGGAGGCGTTGGGGCTACGAGCAGTACTTC.

This clonotype was counted ten times or more. The genes are TRBV7-8 and TRBJ1-5, with D tentatively TRBD1 (5 bases). CDR1 and CDR2 from the germline V gene are SGHVS and FQNEAQ. The CDR3 length is 13 residues. Between the trimmed V and J ends, which lost 3 bases and 7 bases, there was a span of 10 bases. The CDR3 reads CASSFSREQPQHF. The CDR3 DNA reads TGTGCCAGCAGCTTTTCCAGGGAACAGCCCCAGCATTTT.

This rearrangement joins TRBV7-8 to TRBJ2-7, with unresolved D. Deletions cut 6 bases from V and 6 bases from J, with 24 bases between. CDR1 SGHVS and CDR2 FQNEAQ come from the germline V gene. CDR3 size: 16 residues. The DNA for the CDR3 is TGTGCCAGCAGGCCGAAGAGAACGAGTACATTCCTCGAGCAGTACTTC. This codes for CASRPKRTSTFLEQYF.

This clonotype occurred many times. CDR3 residues: CASSSDRINSPLHF. CDR3 coding DNA: TGTGCCAGCAGCTCGGACAGGATTAATTCACCCCTCCACTTT. The chain has TRBV7-8 and TRBJ1-6; 7 positions agree with TRBD1. This CDR3 spans 14 amino acids. V shed 4 bases and J 6 bases; nucleotides not matched to a gene: 3. Germline CDR1 SGHVS, CDR2 FQNEAQ.

V usage is TRBV10-3 and J usage is TRBJ1-2; TRBD1 matches 10 bases. This CDR3 has 16 residues. Trimming cost V 7 bases and J 0 bases; bases outside gene matches: 8. Germline assignment: CDR1 ENHRY and CDR2 SYGVKD. The CDR3 spells CAITRTGGLPNYGYTF. DNA of the CDR3: TGTGCCATCACCCGGACAGGGGGTTTGCCTAACTATGGCTACACCTTC.

J is TRBJ2-6 and V is TRBV24-1, with TRBD1 identical over 7 bases. CDR3 length: 16 residues. Trimming cost V 4 bases and J 4 bases; bases outside gene matches: 6. Germline V lookup: CDR1 KGHDR, CDR2 SFDVKD. The chain's CDR3 is CATSDPTGTGANVLTF. CDR3 DNA sequence: TGTGCCACCAGTGACCCGACAGGGACCGGGGCCAACGTCCTGACTTTC.

The DNA for the CDR3 is TGTGCCAGCTTGCCAGGGGCTGGTACTGAAGCTTTCTTT. Translating it yields CASLPGAGTEAFF. V and J are TRBV10-3 and TRBJ1-1, with D possibly TRBD1 on 6 matching bases. The CDR3 consists of 13 residues. The germline V and J ends were trimmed by 10 bases and 5 bases, with 17 bases remaining between them. Germline-derived CDR1 and CDR2 are ENHRY and SYGVKD.

The V call is TRBV29-1, the J call TRBJ1-1; D is possibly TRBD1 (5 bases). Germline-derived CDR1 and CDR2 are SQVTM and ANQGSEA. V dropped 7 bases and J dropped 1 base, with 10 bases sitting between them. This CDR3 is built from 12 residues. CDR3 sequence (DNA): TGCAGCGCTGGCGGGGCGAACACTGAAGCTTTCTTT. It codes for CSAGGANTEAFF.

CDR3 sequence: CSARDGRQARGTQYF. CDR3 nucleotides: TGCAGTGCTAGAGATGGAAGACAGGCCAGGGGGACCCAGTACTTC. V usage is TRBV20-1 and J usage is TRBJ2-5; tentative D call: TRBD1 (6 bases). The CDR3 is 15 residues long. V lost 0 bases and J 7 bases, leaving 18 bases between the germline ends. Germline V gene sequence: CDR1 DFQATT, CDR2 SNEGSKA (reference sequence).

This clonotype was observed a few times. This chain links TRBV5-6 with TRBJ1-5, with no clear D. In germline, CDR1 is SGHDT, CDR2 YYEEEE. Trimming stripped 0 bases from V and 8 bases from J, with 12 bases between. This CDR3 is 14 amino acids long. The CDR3 sequence: CASSLGQVREPQHF. The CDR3 DNA reads as TGTGCCAGCAGCTTGGGGCAGGTTCGTGAGCCCCAGCATTTT.

This chain connects TRBV7-9 to TRBJ2-7; D remains unclear. The better agreement between TRBJ2-1 and the DNA end casts doubt on the J call. Germline-derived CDR1 and CDR2 are SEHNR and FQNEAQ (reference sequence). This CDR3 is 13 amino acids long. CDR3 in DNA: TGTGCCAGCAGCCCCCGTGGCCGTTATGAGCAGTTCTTC. This sequence encodes CASSPRGRYEQFF.